The 30 T cell receptor beta chains given below trace back to one sample, sequenced in a study of spatial heterogeneity in lung cancer. One entry per CDR3 protein, called by TCRdb with MiXCR from the 5' RACE reads. Of thousands of distinct CDR3 sequences in the sample, about 9.8% were seen once. This sample's time point: sample taken at primary tumor resection. Whole RNA, which was extracted from tumor, nontumor lung tissue or frozen PBMC, was sequenced without any cell sorting. Sequencing was performed on PBMCs, taken at surgery. The receptors derive from a male donor with early-stage non-small cell lung cancer.

This clonotype was seen at least ten times. J is TRBJ2-2 and V is TRBV12-3 or TRBV12-4; possible D gene TRBD1, 5 bases. The length of the CDR3 is 14 residues. V lost 7 bases, J lost 1 base, and 10 bases lay in between. CDR3: CASTGSLNTGELFF. CDR3 nucleotides: TGTGCCAGCACAGGGTCCTTGAACACCGGGGAGCTGTTTTTT.

By proportion, this clonotype is medium-sized. The V gene is TRBV5-8, the J gene TRBJ1-5; D unclear. V lost 4 bases and J lost 6, with 23 bases in between. The CDR3 loop spans 17 amino acids. Germline lookup yields CDR1 SGHTS and CDR2 YDEGEE. CDR3 nucleotide sequence: TGTGCCAGCAGCCCCTGGAAAGCTTGGGAGAAGTGTCAGCCCCAGCATTTT. Encoded protein: CASSPWKAWEKCQPQHF.

This clonotype was seen only a few times. The chain uses TRBV6-1 and TRBJ2-1; D is unresolved. V was cut by 7 bases and J by 1 base, with 17 bases left in between. Per germline, CDR1 MNHNS and CDR2 SASEGT. CDR3 size: 16 residues. The CDR3 is CASTTFVEKSYNEQFF. The DNA of the CDR3 is TGTGCCAGCACCACGTTTGTAGAAAAATCCTACAATGAGCAGTTCTTC.

The table lists this clonotype with many counts. The J gene is TRBJ1-1, the V gene TRBV12-3 or TRBV12-4; TRBD1 aligns across 8 bases. CDR3 length equals 14 residues. Trimming cost V 5 bases and J 4 bases; bases outside gene matches: 6. The CDR3, as DNA: TGTGCCAGCAGTACAGGACAGGGCAGCACTGAAGCTTTCTTT. Translation gives CASSTGQGSTEAFF.

By sample fraction, this clonotype is medium-sized. The chain has TRBV29-1 and TRBJ2-2; D ambiguous. Trimming pared 3 bases from V and 8 bases from J, leaving 19 bases between. Germline V CDR1 and CDR2: SQVTM, ANQGSEA. The CDR3 is made up of 15 amino acids. In DNA, the CDR3 is TGCAGCGTTGACGGCCAGAATGGAGCGCGAGGGGAGCTGTTTTTT. It encodes CSVDGQNGARGELFF.

This clonotype was counted ten times or more. The chain links TRBV4-1 to TRBJ2-2; TRBD1 agrees at 8 bases. Germline V lookup: CDR1 MGHRA, CDR2 YSYEKL. The CDR3 runs 16 residues. V was clipped by 3 bases and J by 0 bases; unmatched bases: 3. CDR3 bases: TGCGCCAGCAGCCATTACAGGGGGGCGAACACCGGGGAGCTGTTTTTT. Translated, it gives CASSHYRGANTGELFF.

This clonotype has only a few counts. The V call is TRBV20-1, the J call TRBJ1-1; 7 bases agree with TRBD1. The germline CDR1 and CDR2 sequences are DFQATT and SNEGSKA (reference sequence). The junction had 11 bases not matched to a gene; V was cut back by 6 bases and J by 4 bases. There are 14 residues in the CDR3. CDR3 in amino acids: CSAPPQTGSTEAFF. CDR3 DNA: TGCAGTGCCCCCCCCCAGACAGGGTCCACTGAAGCTTTCTTT.

This clonotype showed up just a few times. The chain links TRBV27 to TRBJ2-3; D is perhaps TRBD2 (6 bases). V lost 5 bases and J 5 bases, leaving 14 bases between the germline ends. CDR1 and CDR2 from the germline V gene are MNHEY and SMNVEV (reference sequence). The CDR3 totals 14 residues. CDR3 sequence: CASSPPAGLDTQYF. The DNA of the CDR3 is TGTGCCAGCAGTCCCCCCGCGGGATTAGATACGCAGTATTTT.

The chain links TRBV4-2 to TRBJ1-3; the match to TRBD1 covers 9 bases. The CDR3 is 14 amino acids. CDR1 is LGHNA and CDR2 is YNFKEQ in the germline V gene. V lost 4 bases to trimming and J lost 5 bases; unmatched junction nucleotides: 3. CDR3 nucleotide sequence: TGTGCCAGCAGCCCTGGACAGGGGAGAAACACCATATATTTT. Translated: CASSPGQGRNTIYF.

Points on this clonotype: This may be a read error: a much more frequent sequence differs by one nucleotide. Given the absence of the conserved phenylalanine or tryptophan at the CDR3 end, a read error is likely. The V and J genes are TRBV29-1 and TRBJ2-5; D may correspond to TRBD1 or TRBD2 (5 bases each). The CDR3 consists of 13 residues. Per germline, CDR1 SQVTM and CDR2 ANQGSEA. The germline V and J ends were trimmed by 6 bases and 1 base, with 12 bases remaining between them. CDR3 residues: CSVHRDGQETQYS. The CDR3, as DNA: TGCAGCGTACACCGGGACGGCCAAGAGACCCAGTACTCC.

This clonotype is medium-sized (0.01 to 0.1%) within its sample. CDR3 nucleotides: TGTGCCAGCAGCTTAGGGGAGGGGGCGACTAGCTCGGCGCAGTATTTT. The encoded protein is CASSLGEGATSSAQYF. The chain employs TRBV7-8 and TRBJ2-3; D possibly matches TRBD1 or TRBD2 (7 bases each). The ends were cut back, 1 base at V and 10 bases at J, with 21 bases in the middle. The CDR3 is made up of 16 amino acids. The germline V gene has CDR1 SGHVS and CDR2 FQNEAQ. The complete variable domain, with remaining parts taken from reference TRBV7-8 and TRBJ2-3, reads GAGVSQSPRYKVAKRGQDVALRCDPISGHVSLFWYQQALGQGPEFLTYFQNEAQLDKSGLPSDRFFAERPEGSVSTLKIQRTQQEDSAVYLCASSLGEGATSSAQYFGPGTRLTVL.

This clonotype has a count of ten or more. The chain carries TRBV9 and TRBJ2-2; D is ambiguous. Germline lookup yields CDR1 SGDLS and CDR2 YYNGEE. The CDR3 is 14 amino acids. Trimming pared 0 bases from V and 4 bases from J, leaving 7 bases between. The DNA of the CDR3 is TGTGCCAGCAGCGTAGGATTTGGCACCGGGGAGCTGTTTTTT. Translation gives CASSVGFGTGELFF.

This clonotype was counted many times. The chain combines TRBV6-5 with TRBJ2-5; 9 nucleotides align to TRBD2. The V gene's germline CDR1 is MNHEY and CDR2 SVGAGI. This CDR3 is 14 amino acids long. Losses at the gene ends were 2 bases for V and 6 bases for J; bases not matched to a gene: 4. The chain's CDR3 is CASSYLAGLKTQYF. The CDR3 region has the DNA TGTGCCAGCAGTTACCTAGCGGGGTTGAAGACCCAGTACTTC.

The V call is TRBV2, the J call TRBJ2-1, with 7 bases identical to TRBD2. The CDR3 is made up of 13 amino acids. V was pared by 4 bases and J by 7 bases, with 4 bases of the junction left unmatched. CDR1 is SNHLY and CDR2 is FYNNEI in the germline V gene. The CDR3 loop reads CASSVWRENEQFF. CDR3 DNA sequence: TGTGCCAGCAGTGTGTGGCGGGAGAATGAGCAGTTCTTC.

About this clonotype itself: A much larger clone lies one base from this, so it may be a read error. The rearrangement joins TRBV5-1 to TRBJ1-2, with D uncertain. There are 14 residues in the CDR3. Between the trimmed V and J ends, which lost 6 bases and 8 bases, there was a span of 20 bases. Germline loops: CDR1 SGHRS, CDR2 YFSETQ. CDR3 loop: CASTALTRSKGYTF. CDR3 nucleotides: TGCGCCAGCACAGCCCTGACTCGTTCAAAAGGCTACACCTTC.

This clonotype was seen at least ten times. V usage is TRBV6-6 and J usage is TRBJ1-1, with no clear D. CDR3 length: 13 residues. From germline, CDR1 is MNHNY and CDR2 SVGAGI (reference sequence). Trimming stripped 2 bases from V and 4 bases from J, with 8 bases between. Here the CDR3 reads CASSYPDGTEAFF. The CDR3 DNA reads TGTGCCAGCAGTTACCCCGACGGCACTGAAGCTTTCTTT.

This clonotype turned up a few times. The CDR3 sequence: CASSPTGWGLANVLTF. CDR3 DNA: TGTGCCAGCAGCCCGACAGGCTGGGGTCTGGCCAACGTCCTGACTTTC. The gene calls are TRBV12-3 or TRBV12-4 and TRBJ2-6, with D perhaps matching TRBD1 (6 bases). This CDR3 has 16 amino acids. V lost 6 bases and J 6 bases, leaving 18 bases between the germline ends.

The CDR3 sequence is CATSRPVPGIGGMEQFF. CDR3 nucleotide sequence: TGTGCCACCAGCAGGCCCGTTCCCGGGATAGGGGGAATGGAGCAGTTCTTC. The V call is TRBV15, the J call TRBJ2-1; D possibly corresponds to TRBD1 (6 bases). The germline CDR1 and CDR2 sequences are LNHNV and YYDKDF (reference sequence). Trimming took off 3 bases at V and 10 bases at J, with 25 bases between the two ends. This CDR3 contains 17 residues.

This clonotype was counted a few times. The chain combines TRBV7-3 with TRBJ2-7; 12 bases are shared with TRBD2. The CDR3 sequence is 19 residues long. The trim removed 1 base at V and 3 bases at J, leaving 13 bases unmatched. Germline V gene lookup returns CDR1 SGHTA and CDR2 FQGTGA. The CDR3 sequence: CASSLIGLAGPRGNYEQYF. Written as DNA, the CDR3 is TGTGCCAGCAGCTTAATCGGACTAGCGGGACCCCGGGGAAACTACGAGCAGTACTTC.

The J gene is TRBJ2-1, the V gene TRBV20-1; TRBD2 might be the D (5 bases). CDR1 and CDR2 (germline): DFQATT, SNEGSKA (reference sequence). CDR3 size: 12 residues. Deletions cut 4 bases from V and 2 bases from J, with 6 bases between. Here the CDR3 DNA reads TGCAGTGCTACTAGCCCCTACAATGAGCAGTTCTTC. Its translation is CSATSPYNEQFF.

This clonotype was seen many times. V is TRBV7-9 and J is TRBJ2-3; 7 bases fit TRBD1. There are 14 residues in the CDR3. In germline, CDR1 is SEHNR, CDR2 FQNEAQ (reference sequence). The V gene end was trimmed by 5 bases and the J gene end by 4 bases; junction bases not matched to a gene: 6. CDR3 sequence: CASSPGQVADTQYF. Here the CDR3 DNA reads TGTGCCAGCAGCCCAGGACAGGTTGCAGATACGCAGTATTTT.

The chain uses TRBV4-1 and TRBJ2-1; D not resolved. The CDR3 totals 14 residues. V dropped 4 bases and J dropped 5 bases, with 12 bases sitting between them. The germline V gene has CDR1 MGHRA and CDR2 YSYEKL. In DNA, the CDR3 is TGCGCCAGCAGCCCCCAAGATGCACACAATGAGCAGTTCTTC. The encoded protein is CASSPQDAHNEQFF.

The sample holds a few counts of this clonotype. This chain connects TRBV5-6 to TRBJ2-1; D may be TRBD1 (6 bases). This CDR3 is 15 amino acids long. The V gene lost 0 bases and the J gene lost 9 bases, with 16 bases spanning the gap. Germline CDR1 is SGHDT and CDR2 is YYEEEE. This chain's CDR3 is CASSLAVGAGIEQFF. The CDR3, as DNA: TGTGCCAGCAGCTTGGCCGTGGGGGCCGGGATTGAGCAGTTCTTC.

This clonotype occurred many times. The chain carries TRBV30 and TRBJ2-1; no reliable D call. The V gene's germline CDR1 is GTSNPN and CDR2 SVGIG (reference sequence). The length of the CDR3 is 11 residues. V was shortened by 0 bases and J by 8 bases, with 5 bases between the two germline ends. The CDR3 spells CAWSVRHEQFF. The CDR3 region has the DNA TGTGCCTGGAGTGTACGCCATGAGCAGTTCTTC.

This clonotype occurred many times. This chain joins TRBV5-8 and TRBJ2-3; 7 bases are shared with TRBD1. The CDR3 runs to 16 residues. V shed 4 bases, J shed 2 bases, and the junction held 10 bases outside the gene matches. Per the germline V gene, CDR1 is SGHTS and CDR2 is YDEGEE. CDR3 residues: CASSIYRGPNTDTQYF. The CDR3 nucleotides read TGTGCCAGCAGCATCTACAGGGGCCCTAACACAGATACGCAGTATTTT.

There are a few counts of this clonotype. This rearrangement joins TRBV28 to TRBJ2-7; the match to TRBD1 covers 9 bases. The CDR3 contains 19 residues. Germline CDR1 is MDHEN and CDR2 is SYDVKM. Germline trimming cut 3 bases from V and 0 bases from J; bases unmatched to any gene: 15. The CDR3 protein is CASSFGHKPGQGTSYEQYF. Written as DNA, the CDR3 is TGTGCCAGCAGTTTTGGTCACAAGCCGGGACAGGGAACCTCCTACGAGCAGTACTTC.

This clonotype was picked up a small number of times. J is TRBJ2-3 and V is TRBV20-1; 12 bases match TRBD2. CDR1 and CDR2 from the germline V gene are DFQATT and SNEGSKA (reference sequence). The CDR3 contains 16 residues. The CDR3 bases are TGCAGCCAGGAAGGGACTAGCGGGTCTAGCACAGATACGCAGTATTTT. Translated, it gives CSQEGTSGSSTDTQYF.

The rearrangement links TRBV14 to TRBJ2-3; maybe TRBD1 (5 bases). Germline CDR1 and CDR2: SGHDN and FVKESK. CDR3 length: 15 amino acids. Trimming took off 4 bases at V and 3 bases at J, with 14 bases between the two ends. The CDR3: CASSPLLAGTDTQYF. In DNA form, the CDR3 reads TGTGCCAGCAGCCCCCTGTTAGCAGGGACAGATACGCAGTATTTT.

The sample holds many counts of this clonotype. The chain links TRBV20-1 to TRBJ2-2; D is possibly TRBD1 (6 bases). The CDR3 has 12 residues. The V gene's germline CDR1 is DFQATT and CDR2 SNEGSKA (reference sequence). V lost 5 bases to trimming and J lost 5 bases, with 9 bases between them. CDR3 sequence: CSAFTGTGELFF. DNA of the CDR3: TGCAGTGCTTTTACAGGGACCGGGGAGCTGTTTTTT.

This clonotype was found a few times. The rearrangement joins TRBV20-1 to TRBJ2-1; 9 bases line up with TRBD2. With V trimmed by 3 bases and J by 2 bases, 2 bases remained unmatched. Germline CDR1 reads DFQATT; CDR2 reads SNEGSKA (reference sequence). The CDR3 spans 14 residues. CDR3 protein: CSASPSGTYNEQFF. In DNA form, the CDR3 reads TGCAGTGCTAGCCCTAGCGGGACCTACAATGAGCAGTTCTTC.